This record concerns one T cell receptor (beta chain) sequence. Its antigen is unknown. These data come from a study of Ad26.COV2.S vaccination and SARS-CoV-2 variants. This CDR3 is 16 amino acids long. Whole-study results and caveats: Assessments of TCR breadth and depth may have underestimated the total T cell responses. Vaccinees showed greater spike-specific TCR breadth than placebo recipients.

The data were produced by immunoSEQ multiplex PCR, yet TCRdb's version contains in-frame clones alone and is incomplete. The sample includes approximately 410,000 clones, 92% seen only once; the top ten take 1.5% to 2%. Stated treatment: 15 to 20 received Ad26.COV2.S at low or high dose, single or two shots; several received placebo; per-sample allocation not given. Day 63 after the first vaccine or placebo injection was the time point for sampling. The chain carries TRBV21-1 and TRBJ2-7. TRBV21-1 is a pseudogene locus. This clonotype originated in a person aged 18-65 years who received the Ad26.COV2.S COVID-19 vaccine or a placebo. The specimen was peripheral blood, collected in a trial of Ad26.COV2.S vaccine versus placebo. CDR3 sequence (DNA): TGTGCCAGCAGCAAGAGGAAAGGGTATGTCTCCTACGAGCAGTACTTC. Protein product: CASSKRKGYVSYEQYF.